This entry features one T cell receptor beta chain sequence. Repertoires were generated with immunoSEQ multiplex PCR, while TCRdb's copy carries only in-frame clones and drops some. The sample carries tens of thousands of clones, approximately 92% recorded once. The data originate from a study of T cell changes during pregnancy in multiple sclerosis. V was pared by 3 bases and J by 0 bases, with 16 bases between. This CDR3 has 16 residues. CDR1 is GTSNPN, CDR2 SVGIG, per germline (reference sequence). The V gene is TRBV30, the J gene TRBJ2-3, with D perhaps matching TRBD1 (6 bases). Sample: CD8+ T cells from peripheral blood mononuclear cells, taken in the third trimester of pregnancy. The TCR comes from a female donor in good health, enrolled as a control in a pregnancy study. CDR3 nucleotide sequence: TGTGCCTGGAGGTCCGGGACACCCTCTAGCACAGATACGCAGTATTTT. Amino acids: CAWRSGTPSSTDTQYF.